Each of the 32 T cell receptor beta chains below was sequenced from the same sample in a study of T cells in Graves' hyperthyroidism and ophthalmopathy. What was amplified from RNA transcripts were TCR beta CDR3 regions. In the first-round RT-PCR of the TCR CDR3, the HTBI primer set was used. TCRdb called the multiplex PCR reads again in MiXCR, with one record for every CDR3 protein. There are approximately 600,000 distinct CDR3 sequences in the sample; about 17% occur only once, and 3% to 4.5% lies in the top ten. Sample: blood. The receptor source for this set is a woman younger than 45 with Graves' hyperthyroidism.

There are many counts of this clonotype. The J gene is TRBJ2-1, the V gene TRBV6-2 or TRBV6-3; D is perhaps TRBD2 (5 bases). CDR1 and CDR2 from the germline V gene are MNHEY and SVGEGT. The CDR3 is made up of 16 amino acids. The V end was cut by 0 bases, the J end by 5 bases, with 14 bases between. The CDR3 nucleotides read TGTGCCAGCAGTTACTCGTTTATCGGGATAAACAATGAGCAGTTCTTC. It is translated as CASSYSFIGINNEQFF.

This clonotype was seen a handful of times. The V gene is TRBV29-1, the J gene TRBJ2-4; possible D gene TRBD2, 7 bases. The V gene lost 6 bases and the J gene lost 6 bases, with 15 bases spanning the gap. There are 13 residues in the CDR3. Per the germline V gene, CDR1 is SQVTM and CDR2 is ANQGSEA. The CDR3 nucleotides are TGCAGCGTGGGAGGGGGGGGGGGAAACATTCAGTACTTC. It translates to CSVGGGGGNIQYF.

The rearrangement uses TRBV2 and TRBJ1-3; D remains unclear. The V end lost 4 bases, the J end lost 2 bases, and 12 bases lay between the germline ends. The CDR3 loop spans 15 amino acids. Per the germline V gene, CDR1 is SNHLY and CDR2 is FYNNEI. Here the CDR3 DNA reads TGTGCCAGCAGTGCGGGTTACAGCGCTGGAAACACCATATATTTT. It codes for CASSAGYSAGNTIYF.

This clonotype has at least ten counts. This chain uses TRBV28 with TRBJ2-7; 9 nucleotides line up with TRBD1. V dropped 6 bases and J dropped 3; count of bases not matched to a gene: 9. CDR3 length: 15 amino acids. Germline values: CDR1 MDHEN, CDR2 SYDVKM. CDR3 sequence reads: CASSRTGTGLYEQYF. The CDR3 DNA reads TGTGCCAGCAGCCGGACCGGGACAGGGCTCTACGAGCAGTACTTC.

This clonotype was seen once. The chain combines TRBV5-1 with TRBJ1-5; 9 bases align to TRBD1. Germline-derived CDR1 and CDR2 are SGHRS and YFSETQ. This CDR3 comprises 15 residues. The V and J ends lost 4 bases and 5 bases, in that order; junction bases with no gene match: 7. CDR3 DNA sequence: TGCGCCAGCAGCCCAGGACAGGGGAGCTATCAGCCCCAGCATTTT. Its protein product is CASSPGQGSYQPQHF. Complete variable domain (other parts from reference TRBV5-1 and TRBJ1-5): KAGVTQTPRYLIKTRGQQVTLSCSPISGHRSVSWYQQTPGQGLQFLFEYFSETQRNKGNFPGRFSGRQFSNSRSEMNVSTLELGDSALYLCASSPGQGSYQPQHFGDGTRLSIL.

This clonotype was counted at least ten times. The chain couples TRBV20-1 to TRBJ1-2, with a tentative D call TRBD1 (5 bases). Germline V gene data show CDR1 as DFQATT and CDR2 as SNEGSKA (reference sequence). V lost 4 bases and J lost 4, with 10 bases in between. The CDR3 contains 12 residues. The CDR3: CSAMWTSYGYTF. The DNA for the CDR3 is TGCAGTGCTATGTGGACAAGCTATGGCTACACCTTC.

This clonotype was seen at least ten times. CDR3 in DNA: TGTGCCAGCAGCGACAGGGGGCCGAATGAGCAGTTCTTC. Translated, it gives CASSDRGPNEQFF. The chain recombines TRBV28 with TRBJ2-1; TRBD1 aligns across 10 bases. The CDR3 has 13 residues. CDR1 MDHEN and CDR2 SYDVKM come from the germline V gene. V lost 6 bases to trimming and J lost 7 bases; unmatched junction nucleotides: 3.

This clonotype was observed at least ten times. CDR3 sequence: CASTRGSPLASEQFF. Written as DNA, the CDR3 is TGCGCCAGCACCCGGGGGAGCCCGCTCGCTAGTGAGCAGTTCTTC. The rearrangement joins TRBV10-2 to TRBJ2-1; D may be TRBD2 (6 bases). CDR3 length equals 15 residues. Germline loops: CDR1 WSHSY, CDR2 SAAADI. V lost 7 bases to trimming and J lost 9 bases, with 22 bases between them.

This clonotype was seen ten or more times. This chain uses TRBV7-2 with TRBJ2-7; 12 bases match TRBD2. Per germline, CDR1 SGHTA and CDR2 FQGNSA. This CDR3 region has 19 residues. The trim removed 5 bases at V and 1 base at J, leaving 15 bases unmatched. This chain's CDR3 is CASSRQGSSSGRGSYEQYF. CDR3 DNA: TGTGCCAGCAGCCGTCAAGGATCGTCTAGCGGGAGGGGTTCCTACGAGCAGTACTTC.

The chain links TRBV19 to TRBJ1-1, with no clear D. Germline loops: CDR1 LNHDA, CDR2 SQIVND (reference sequence). V lost 6 bases, J lost 11 bases, and 10 bases lay in between. The CDR3 is 10 residues long. This chain's CDR3 is CASSREQAFF. The CDR3 nucleotides are TGTGCCAGTAGCCGGGAGCAGGCTTTCTTT.

This clonotype was seen ten or more times. The chain joins TRBV3-1 to TRBJ2-7; 11 bases match TRBD1. Germline CDR1 reads LGHDT; CDR2 reads YNNKEL (reference sequence). The ends lost 1 base at V and 6 bases at J; junction bases unmatched: 5. The CDR3 loop spans 15 amino acids. The CDR3 DNA follows: TGTGCCAGCAGCCAAGGGGACAGGGGGATCCTCGAGCAGTACTTC. Protein product: CASSQGDRGILEQYF.

The V call is TRBV5-1, the J call TRBJ2-5; 9 bases align to TRBD2. The J segment lost 2 bases and the V segment lost 0 bases, leaving 2 bases of the junction unmatched. The germline gives CDR1 SGHRS, CDR2 YFSETQ. This CDR3 contains 15 residues. This chain's CDR3 is CASSLGLAVQETQYF. CDR3 bases: TGCGCCAGCAGCTTGGGACTAGCGGTACAAGAGACCCAGTACTTC.

The table lists this clonotype with a few counts. V and J are TRBV29-1 and TRBJ2-2; D tentatively reads TRBD1 or TRBD2 (6 bases each). V lost 5 bases and J 6 bases, leaving 13 bases between the germline ends. This CDR3 comprises 13 residues. From germline, CDR1 is SQVTM and CDR2 ANQGSEA. For the CDR3, the DNA is TGCAGCGTTTTAAGGGGGGACTCCGGGGAGCTGTTTTTT. Encoded protein: CSVLRGDSGELFF.

In its sample, this clonotype was seen many times. The chain has TRBV5-1 and TRBJ1-1; tentatively, D is TRBD1 (6 bases). The CDR3 has 16 amino acids. V lost 0 bases and J lost 1, with 13 bases in between. Germline CDR1 reads SGHRS; CDR2 reads YFSETQ. In DNA, the CDR3 is TGCGCCAGCAGCTTGGGATCGGTAGGGGGGAACACTGAAGCTTTCTTT. Translation: CASSLGSVGGNTEAFF.

This clonotype was counted at least ten times. The V call is TRBV12-3 or TRBV12-4, the J call TRBJ2-5; D is perhaps TRBD2 (6 bases). The V end lost 3 bases, the J end lost 5 bases, and 19 bases lay between the germline ends. There are 16 residues in the CDR3. The CDR3 sequence is CASSFSSGSGGETQYF. CDR3 nucleotide sequence: TGTGCCAGCAGTTTTTCTAGTGGGAGCGGAGGGGAGACCCAGTACTTC.

This clonotype was counted many times. Here the CDR3 DNA reads TGTGCCAGCAGTTTAGTCCGTGAGCAGTTCTTC. Translation gives CASSLVREQFF. The chain joins TRBV28 to TRBJ2-1; D gene unclear. Trimming pared 2 bases from V and 9 bases from J, leaving 5 bases between. Per the germline V gene, CDR1 is MDHEN and CDR2 is SYDVKM. The CDR3 has 11 residues.

This chain uses TRBV9 with TRBJ1-2; 7 bases match TRBD1. Germline-derived CDR1 and CDR2 are SGDLS and YYNGEE. V gave up 3 bases and J gave up 8 bases; unmatched junction bases: 13. This CDR3 spans 15 amino acids. The CDR3 DNA reads as TGTGCCAGCAGCGCTTCCAGACAGGGTCCTATAGGCTACACCTTC. As protein: CASSASRQGPIGYTF.

Details on this clonotype: The junction shows a germline mismatch at one end, possibly a read error. J is TRBJ1-2 and V is TRBV27, with a tentative D call TRBD1 (5 bases). The CDR3 has 14 amino acids. CDR1 is MNHEY, CDR2 SMNVEV, per germline (reference sequence). The chain's CDR3 is CASSLSGGLGGYAF. CDR3 in DNA: TGTGCCAGCAGTTTAAGTGGGGGTCTAGGTGGCTACGCCTTC.

This clonotype occurred many times. The chain uses TRBV27 and TRBJ1-5; D is unclear. This CDR3 comprises 14 residues. V gave up 2 bases and J gave up 9 bases, with 14 bases separating them. CDR1 and CDR2 from the germline V gene are MNHEY and SMNVEV (reference sequence). The DNA of the CDR3 is TGTGCCAGCAGTTTAAACAGCGCAATGCTGCCCCAGCATTTT. Its protein product is CASSLNSAMLPQHF.

A remark on this clonotype: At one boundary the junction diverges from the germline segment, which might be a read error. The chain has TRBV18 and TRBJ2-7; no reliable D call. The CDR3 covers 16 residues. Germline CDR1 and CDR2: KGHSH and LQKENI. In nucleotides, the CDR3 is TGTACCAGCTCAAAAGGACGCGAGGTGGCATCCTACGAGCAGTACTTC. Its protein is CTSSKGREVASYEQYF.

This clonotype turned up a few times. The chain has TRBV11-2 and TRBJ2-1; D unresolved. Trimming took 1 base from V and 2 from J, leaving 9 bases between them. CDR3 size: 15 residues. Germline values: CDR1 SGHAT, CDR2 FQNNGV. CDR3 protein: CASSLVPLTYNEQFF. CDR3 sequence (DNA): TGTGCCAGCAGCTTAGTGCCGTTAACCTACAATGAGCAGTTCTTC.

This clonotype appeared a few times. The V gene is TRBV20-1, the J gene TRBJ1-3; D may be TRBD1 (5 bases). This CDR3 has 14 amino acids. Trimming pared 4 bases from V and 0 bases from J, leaving 10 bases between. Germline CDR1 DFQATT, CDR2 SNEGSKA (reference sequence). CDR3 in amino acids: CSAKSGSSGNTIYF. CDR3 nucleotide sequence: TGCAGTGCTAAATCAGGGAGCTCTGGAAACACCATATATTTT.

This clonotype was picked up many times. The chain carries TRBV10-3 and TRBJ1-5, with D possibly matching TRBD1 (6 bases). CDR3 size: 13 residues. V was shortened by 6 bases and J by 5 bases, with 11 bases between the two germline ends. In germline, CDR1 is ENHRY, CDR2 SYGVKD. The chain's CDR3 is CAIRQGEDQPQHF. The CDR3 bases are TGTGCCATCAGACAGGGCGAGGATCAGCCCCAGCATTTT.

This clonotype was detected many times. The rearrangement joins TRBV20-1 to TRBJ2-5; 9 nucleotides align to TRBD2. With V trimmed by 5 bases and J by 2 bases, 0 bases remained unmatched. CDR1 is DFQATT and CDR2 is SNEGSKA in the germline V gene (reference sequence). The length of the CDR3 is 12 residues. The CDR3 protein is CSALAGQETQYF. The CDR3 bases are TGCAGTGCTCTAGCGGGGCAAGAGACCCAGTACTTC.

At least ten counts were recorded for this clonotype. The rearrangement joins TRBV12-3 or TRBV12-4 to TRBJ2-3; D is undetermined. Trimming removed 6 bases at V and 0 bases at J, with 10 bases between. CDR3 length: 14 residues. The CDR3 bases are TGTGCCAGCAGCTCTCCGGGTAGCACAGATACGCAGTATTTT. Translating it yields CASSSPGSTDTQYF.

This clonotype has a handful of counts. This chain joins TRBV15 and TRBJ1-2; D not resolved. The CDR3 runs to 15 residues. Between the trimmed V and J ends, which lost 0 bases and 0 bases, there was a span of 8 bases. Germline assignment: CDR1 LNHNV and CDR2 YYDKDF (reference sequence). The CDR3 DNA is TGTGCCACCAGCAGAGATTATACGACTAACTATGGCTACACCTTC. Translated, it gives CATSRDYTTNYGYTF.

The chain recombines TRBV4-3 with TRBJ2-1, with TRBD1 matching 8 bases. The CDR3 spans 17 residues. Germline V gene data show CDR1 as LGHNA and CDR2 as YSLEER. The V segment lost 0 bases and the J segment 14 bases; nucleotides outside the gene matches: 18. CDR3: CASSQEYLAQGAFLEFF. The CDR3 DNA sequence: TGCGCCAGCAGCCAAGAATACCTTGCCCAGGGGGCTTTTTTAGAGTTCTTC.

Regarding this clonotype: This clone may be a read error of a much larger clone one base away. The gene calls are TRBV3-1 and TRBJ2-5; D not certain. The germline V gene has CDR1 LGHDT and CDR2 YNNKEL (reference sequence). The CDR3 runs to 17 residues. The chain's CDR3 is CASSQDSTFDREETQNF. The CDR3 bases are TGTGCCAGCAGCCAAGATTCTACTTTCGATAGGGAAGAGACCCAGAACTTC.

This clonotype was found many times. The chain employs TRBV12-3 or TRBV12-4 and TRBJ1-2; maybe TRBD1 (5 bases). CDR3 length equals 13 residues. Trimming left V 5 bases short and J 8 bases short, with 15 bases between. The CDR3 DNA reads as TGTGCCAGCAGTCGACAGTCTTTTTGGGGCTACACCTTC. Translating gives CASSRQSFWGYTF.

In its sample, this clonotype was seen many times. This chain uses TRBV7-9 with TRBJ2-5; D remains ambiguous. CDR1 is SEHNR and CDR2 is FQNEAQ in the germline V gene (reference sequence). CDR3 length: 12 residues. Trimming stripped 4 bases from V and 6 bases from J, with 9 bases between. CDR3 amino acids: CASSSNTQTQYF. CDR3 bases: TGTGCCAGCAGCTCTAACACCCAGACCCAGTACTTC.

The chain uses TRBV27 and TRBJ2-5; D might be TRBD1 (7 bases). CDR1 and CDR2 (germline): MNHEY, SMNVEV (reference sequence). The CDR3 is 14 residues long. Trimming took 1 base from V and 5 from J, leaving 11 bases between them. The CDR3 protein is CASSLWAGGETQYF. The CDR3 region has the DNA TGTGCCAGCAGTTTATGGGCAGGGGGGGAGACCCAGTACTTC.

This clonotype was picked up a small number of times. The V call is TRBV10-3, the J call TRBJ2-3; 10 positions match TRBD2. J was trimmed by 4 bases and V by 8 bases; bases with no gene match: 6. This CDR3 spans 14 amino acids. Germline V gene data show CDR1 as ENHRY and CDR2 as SYGVKD. The DNA for the CDR3 is TGTGCCATCGCTAGCGGGAGTGGGGCAGATACGCAGTATTTT. The encoded protein is CAIASGSGADTQYF.